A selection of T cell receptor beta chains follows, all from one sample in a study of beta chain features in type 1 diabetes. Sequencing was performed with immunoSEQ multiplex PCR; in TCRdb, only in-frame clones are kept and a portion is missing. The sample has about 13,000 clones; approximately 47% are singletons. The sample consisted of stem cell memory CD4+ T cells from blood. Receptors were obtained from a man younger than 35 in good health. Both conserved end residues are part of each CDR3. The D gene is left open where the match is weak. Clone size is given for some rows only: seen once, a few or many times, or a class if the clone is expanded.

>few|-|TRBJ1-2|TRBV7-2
TGTGCCAGCAGCCCGATGGAGGCCTCCGATGGCTACACCTTC
CASSPMEASDGYTF
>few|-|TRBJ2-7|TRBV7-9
TGTGCCAGCAGCCCCCGTGGGGGGGCGAATTACGAGCAGTACTTC
CASSPRGGANYEQYF
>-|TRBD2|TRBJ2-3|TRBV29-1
TGCAGCGTTGAAGCAAGCGGGGGGCCCTCCCTGGGCACAGATACGCAGTATTTT
CSVEASGGPSLGTDTQYF
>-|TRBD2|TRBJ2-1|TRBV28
TGTGCCAGCAGTCGAACTAGCGGGGGATACAATGAGCAGTTCTTC
CASSRTSGGYNEQFF
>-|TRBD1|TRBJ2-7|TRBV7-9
TGTGCCAGCAGCTCCCAGGGGGCGCTGGGTGTCTACGAGCAGTACTTC
CASSSQGALGVYEQYF
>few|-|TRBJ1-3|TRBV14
TGTGCCAGCAGCCAAGCTTTTGCGGGAAACACCATATATTTT
CASSQAFAGNTIYF
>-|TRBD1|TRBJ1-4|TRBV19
TGTGCCAGTAGTATTGGGGTTCGACAGGGGAATGAAAAACTGTTTTTT
CASSIGVRQGNEKLFF
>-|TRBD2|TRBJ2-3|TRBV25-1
TGTGCCAGCAGTGGCCCCCTAGCGGGGGGGACAGATACGCAGTATTTT
CASSGPLAGGTDTQYF
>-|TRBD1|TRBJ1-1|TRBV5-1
TGCGCCAGCAGCTTGCAGAGGACAGGACCGAACACTGAAGCTTTCTTT
CASSLQRTGPNTEAFF
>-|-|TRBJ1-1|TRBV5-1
TGCGCCAGCAGCTTGGGCCAGGGGTTCACTGAAGCTTTCTTT
CASSLGQGFTEAFF
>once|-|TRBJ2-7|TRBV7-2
TGTGCCAGCAGCCGACCTAGCGACTACGAGCAGTACTTC
CASSRPSDYEQYF
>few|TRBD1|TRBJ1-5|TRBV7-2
TGTGCCAGCAGCTTAGCTCCGGGACAGAGGGGCTCTAGCAATCAGCCCCAGCATTTT
CASSLAPGQRGSSNQPQHF
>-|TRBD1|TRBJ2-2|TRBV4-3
TGCGCCAGCAGTTCCCGGTGGGGACAGGGATCGGGAGAACGCGGGGAGCTGTTTTTT
CASSSRWGQGSGERGELFF
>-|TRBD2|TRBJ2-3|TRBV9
TGTGCCAGCAGCGTAGTTTGGACTAGCGGGGCCAGAGATACGCAGTATTTT
CASSVVWTSGARDTQYF
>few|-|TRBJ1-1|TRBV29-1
TGCAGCGTTGGAGCTACGAACACTGAAGCTTTCTTT
CSVGATNTEAFF
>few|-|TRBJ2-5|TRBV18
TGTGCCAGCTCACCACCCTCCCAAGAGACCCAGTACTTC
CASSPPSQETQYF
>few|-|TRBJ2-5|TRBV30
TGTGCCTGGAGTGTTAAGGGGCCAGAGACCCAGTACTTC
CAWSVKGPETQYF
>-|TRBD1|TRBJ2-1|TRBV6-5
TGTGCCAGCAGTATACAGGGGGCATCCTACAATGAGCAGTTCTTC
CASSIQGASYNEQFF
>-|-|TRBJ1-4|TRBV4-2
TGTGCCAGCAGCCAAGTTGGTCCGACAGTCGAAAAACTGTTTTTT
CASSQVGPTVEKLFF
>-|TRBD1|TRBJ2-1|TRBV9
TGTGCCAGCAGCGTAGCGGGACAGGGTATCCGCAATGAGCAGTTCTTC
CASSVAGQGIRNEQFF
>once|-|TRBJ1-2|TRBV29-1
TGCAGCGTTGATTATAGCAACTATGGCTACACCTTC
CSVDYSNYGYTF
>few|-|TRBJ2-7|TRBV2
TGTGCCAGCAGTGAAGGAGAGATAGGGGGTGTGCAGTACTTC
CASSEGEIGGVQYF
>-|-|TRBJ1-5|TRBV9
TGTGCCAGCAGCCCGTATGAGGGTGGCCAGCCCCAGCATTTT
CASSPYEGGQPQHF
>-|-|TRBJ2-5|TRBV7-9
TGTGCCAGCAGCTTAGCCGAAGAGACCCAGTACTTC
CASSLAEETQYF
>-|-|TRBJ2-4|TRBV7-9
TGTGCCAGCAGCTTGGAGGGCGGACAGGGAGGGATTCAGTACTTC
CASSLEGGQGGIQYF
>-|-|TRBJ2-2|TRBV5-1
TGCGCCAGCAGTCCGCAGGGCACCGGGGAGCTGTTTTTT
CASSPQGTGELFF
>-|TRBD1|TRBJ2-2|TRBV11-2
TGTGCCAGCAGCTTAACAGGGGCGGACACCGGGGAGCTGTTTTTT
CASSLTGADTGELFF
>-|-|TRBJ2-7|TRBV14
TGTGCCAGCAGCCTCAACATAATGTCCTACGAGCAGTACTTC
CASSLNIMSYEQYF
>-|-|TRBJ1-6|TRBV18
TGTGCCAGCTGCACTGGGACTAGTAATTCACCCCTCCACTTT
CASCTGTSNSPLHF
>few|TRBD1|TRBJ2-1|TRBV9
TGTGCCAGCAGCGTAGGAGGGCAGGGGGCGAATGAGCAGTTCTTC
CASSVGGQGANEQFF
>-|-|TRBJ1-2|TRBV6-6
TGTGCCAGCAGTCGCCAGGGGAATGGCTACACCTTC
CASSRQGNGYTF
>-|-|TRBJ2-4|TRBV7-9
TGTGCCAGCAGCTTCGACAGCGCGGCCAAAAACATTCAGTACTTC
CASSFDSAAKNIQYF
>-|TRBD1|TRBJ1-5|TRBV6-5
TGTGCCAGCAGTCTTGGACAGGATAGCAATCAGCCCCAGCATTTT
CASSLGQDSNQPQHF
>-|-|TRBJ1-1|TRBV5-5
TGTGCCAGCAGCTTGGTTCTTTTCTTAAACACTGAAGCTTTCTTT
CASSLVLFLNTEAFF
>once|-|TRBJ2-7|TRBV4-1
TGCGCCAGCAGCCAAGACGACTCCAGCTCCTACGAGCAGTACTTC
CASSQDDSSSYEQYF
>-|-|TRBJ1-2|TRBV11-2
TGTGCCAGCAGCTTAGTGGTAGGGGTGGACTATGGCTACACCTTC
CASSLVVGVDYGYTF
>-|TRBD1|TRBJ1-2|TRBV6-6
TGTGCCAGCAGTCAGTGGACAGGGGACGGCTACACCTTC
CASSQWTGDGYTF
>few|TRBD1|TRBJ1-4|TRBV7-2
TGTGCCAGCAGCCCCGGGACAGGGAGTAATGAAAAACTGTTTTTT
CASSPGTGSNEKLFF
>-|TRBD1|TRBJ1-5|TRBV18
TGTGCCAGCTCACAAGGACAGGGTAATCAGCCCCAGCATTTT
CASSQGQGNQPQHF
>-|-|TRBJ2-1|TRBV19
TGTGCCAGTAGTATCTACTCTGACAGGAACAATGAGCAGTTCTTC
CASSIYSDRNNEQFF
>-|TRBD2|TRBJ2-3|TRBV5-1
TGCGCCAGCAGCCTTCCTAGCGGGGCTAGCACAGATACGCAGTATTTT
CASSLPSGASTDTQYF
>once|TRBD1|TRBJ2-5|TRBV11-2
TGTGCCAGCAGCTCAGACAGGGGACGAGAGACCCAGTACTTC
CASSSDRGRETQYF
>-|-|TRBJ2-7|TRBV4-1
TGCGCCAGCAGACAAGGTGGCGCGGGGAACTACGAGCAGTACTTC
CASRQGGAGNYEQYF
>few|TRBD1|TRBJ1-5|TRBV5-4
TGTGCCAGCAGCTTGGAGCTTCCGGGACAGGGTTTTCAGCCCCAGCATTTT
CASSLELPGQGFQPQHF
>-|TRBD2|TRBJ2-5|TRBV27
TGTGCCAGCAGTACCCCCGCGGGGGGGCCCCAAGGGACCCAGTACTTC
CASSTPAGGPQGTQYF
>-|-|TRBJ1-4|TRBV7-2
TGTGCCAGCAGCCCCCGAGGGGGTACCCCTTCTAAACTGTTTTTT
CASSPRGGTPSKLFF